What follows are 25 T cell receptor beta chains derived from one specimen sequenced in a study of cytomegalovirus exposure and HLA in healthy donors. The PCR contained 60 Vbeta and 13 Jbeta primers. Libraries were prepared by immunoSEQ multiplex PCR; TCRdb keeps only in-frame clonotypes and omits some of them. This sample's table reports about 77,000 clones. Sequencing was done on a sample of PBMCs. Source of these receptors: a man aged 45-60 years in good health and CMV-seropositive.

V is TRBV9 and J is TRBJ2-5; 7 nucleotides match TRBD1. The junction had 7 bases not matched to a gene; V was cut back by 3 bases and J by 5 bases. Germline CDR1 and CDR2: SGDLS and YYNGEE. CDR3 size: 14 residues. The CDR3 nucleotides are TGTGCCAGCAGCGCTACAGGGGTGGGGGAGACCCAGTACTTC. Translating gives CASSATGVGETQYF. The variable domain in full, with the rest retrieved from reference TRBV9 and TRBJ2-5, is DSGVTQTPKHLITATGQRVTLRCSPRSGDLSVYWYQQSLDQGLQFLIQYYNGEERAKGNILERFSAQQFPDLHSELNLSSLELGDSALYFCASSATGVGETQYFGPGTRLLVL.

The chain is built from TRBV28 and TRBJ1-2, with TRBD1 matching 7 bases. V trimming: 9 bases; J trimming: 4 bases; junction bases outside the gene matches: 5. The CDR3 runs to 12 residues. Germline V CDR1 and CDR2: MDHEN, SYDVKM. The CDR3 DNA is TGTGCCAGTCACAGGGGCTCCTATGGCTACACCTTC. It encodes CASHRGSYGYTF.

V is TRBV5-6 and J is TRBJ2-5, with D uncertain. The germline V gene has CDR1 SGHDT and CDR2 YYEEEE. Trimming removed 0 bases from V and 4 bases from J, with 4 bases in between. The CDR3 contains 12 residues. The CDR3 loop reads CASSLAGETQYF. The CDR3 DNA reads TGTGCCAGCAGCTTGGCCGGAGAGACCCAGTACTTC.

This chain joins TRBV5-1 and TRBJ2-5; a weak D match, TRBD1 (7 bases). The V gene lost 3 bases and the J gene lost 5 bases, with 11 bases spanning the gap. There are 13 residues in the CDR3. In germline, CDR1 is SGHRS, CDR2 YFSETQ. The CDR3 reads CASSWDSGETQYF. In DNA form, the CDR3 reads TGCGCCAGCAGCTGGGACAGCGGGGAGACCCAGTACTTC.

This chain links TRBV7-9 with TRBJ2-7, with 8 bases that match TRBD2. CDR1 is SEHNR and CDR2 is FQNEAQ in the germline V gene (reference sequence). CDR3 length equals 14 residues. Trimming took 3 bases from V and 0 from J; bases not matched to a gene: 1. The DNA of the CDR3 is TGTGCCAGCAGCTTCGGGGGGGCCTCCTACGAGCAGTACGTC. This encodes CASSFGGASYEQYV.

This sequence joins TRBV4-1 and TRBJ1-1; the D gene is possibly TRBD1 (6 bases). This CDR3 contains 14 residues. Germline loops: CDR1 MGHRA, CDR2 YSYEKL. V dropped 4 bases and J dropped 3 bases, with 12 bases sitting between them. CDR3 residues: CASSPQGGDTEAFF. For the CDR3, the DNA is TGCGCCAGCAGCCCACAGGGAGGGGACACTGAAGCTTTCTTT.

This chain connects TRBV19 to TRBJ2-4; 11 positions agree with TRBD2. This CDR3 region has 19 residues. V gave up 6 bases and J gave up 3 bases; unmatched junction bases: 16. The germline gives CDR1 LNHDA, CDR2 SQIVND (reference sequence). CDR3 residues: CASSLPGVAGGPGKNIQYF. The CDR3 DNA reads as TGTGCCAGTAGCCTCCCTGGAGTAGCGGGAGGGCCTGGCAAAAACATTCAGTACTTC.

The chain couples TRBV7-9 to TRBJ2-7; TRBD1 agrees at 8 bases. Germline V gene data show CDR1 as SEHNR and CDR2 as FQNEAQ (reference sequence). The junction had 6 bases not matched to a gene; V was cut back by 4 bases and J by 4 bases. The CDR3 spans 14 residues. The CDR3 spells CASSSGQGEYEQYV. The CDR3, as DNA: TGTGCCAGCAGCTCCGGACAGGGCGAATACGAGCAGTACGTC.

The CDR3: CASRAGKETQYF. The CDR3 bases are TGTGCCAGCCGGGCGGGAAAAGAGACCCAGTACTTC. The chain links TRBV28 to TRBJ2-5; D is possibly TRBD2 (6 bases). V shed 8 bases and J shed 3 bases, with 10 bases lying between them. The length of the CDR3 is 12 residues. Germline CDR1 and CDR2: MDHEN and SYDVKM.

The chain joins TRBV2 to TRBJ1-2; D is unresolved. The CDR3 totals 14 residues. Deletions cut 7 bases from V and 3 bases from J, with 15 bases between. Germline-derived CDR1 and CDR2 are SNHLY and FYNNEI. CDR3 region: CASKGGREDYGYTF. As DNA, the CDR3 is TGTGCCAGCAAAGGTGGGAGGGAGGACTATGGCTACACCTTC.

CDR3 sequence reads: CASSEASSRYEQYF. The CDR3 bases are TGTGCCAGCAGTGAAGCATCTAGCCGATACGAGCAGTACTTC. The gene calls are TRBV6-1 and TRBJ2-7, with D possibly being TRBD2 (5 bases). Germline V gene data show CDR1 as MNHNS and CDR2 as SASEGT. The V and J ends lost 0 bases and 4 bases respectively, with 10 bases between them. This CDR3 is built from 14 residues.

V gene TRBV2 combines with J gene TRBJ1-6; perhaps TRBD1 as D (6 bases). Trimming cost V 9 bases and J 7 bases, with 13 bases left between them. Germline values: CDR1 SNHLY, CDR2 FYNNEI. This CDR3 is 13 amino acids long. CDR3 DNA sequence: TGTGCCAGTCAGGGGCGAGACAATTCACCCCTCCACTTT. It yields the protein CASQGRDNSPLHF.

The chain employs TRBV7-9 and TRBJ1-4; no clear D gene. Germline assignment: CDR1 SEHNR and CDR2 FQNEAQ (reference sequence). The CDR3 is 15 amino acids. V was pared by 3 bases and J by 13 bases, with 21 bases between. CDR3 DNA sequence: TGTGCCAGCAGCTTCTATACAACTAATGAAGATAGACTGTTTTTT. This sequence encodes CASSFYTTNEDRLFF.

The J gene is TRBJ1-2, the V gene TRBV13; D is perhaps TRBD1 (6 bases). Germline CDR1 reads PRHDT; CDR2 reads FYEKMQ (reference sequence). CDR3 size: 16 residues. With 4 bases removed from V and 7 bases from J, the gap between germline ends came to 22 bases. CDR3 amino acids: CASSSTRGNGRFGYTF. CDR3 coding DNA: TGTGCCAGCAGCTCCACCAGGGGAAACGGTCGCTTTGGCTACACCTTC.

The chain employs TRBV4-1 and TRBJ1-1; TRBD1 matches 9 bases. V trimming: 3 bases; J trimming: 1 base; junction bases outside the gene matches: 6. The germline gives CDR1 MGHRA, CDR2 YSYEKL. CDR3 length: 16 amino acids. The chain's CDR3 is CASSQGQGQGNTEAFF. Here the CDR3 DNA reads TGCGCCAGCAGCCAGGGCCAGGGACAGGGGAACACTGAAGCTTTCTTT.

The CDR3 protein is CATSKEPSGPYNEQFF. The CDR3 coding sequence is TGTGCCACCAGCAAAGAACCCAGCGGGCCATACAATGAGCAGTTCTTC. The V and J genes are TRBV15 and TRBJ2-1, with D possibly matching TRBD2 (6 bases). CDR1 is LNHNV, CDR2 YYDKDF, per germline (reference sequence). CDR3 size: 16 residues. V lost 4 bases to trimming and J lost 4 bases, with 17 bases between them. The full variable domain, with the rest looked up from reference TRBV15 and TRBJ2-1, is DAMVIQNPRYQVTQFGKPVTLSCSQTLNHNVMYWYQQKSSQAPKLLFHYYDKDFNNEADTPDNFQSRRPNTSFCFLDIRSPGLGDTAMYLCATSKEPSGPYNEQFFGPGTRLTVL.

CDR3 in amino acids: CASSSQGPNTEAFF. CDR3 bases: TGTGCCAGCAGTAGTCAGGGGCCGAACACTGAAGCTTTCTTT. This chain joins TRBV6-1 and TRBJ1-1, with D perhaps TRBD1 (6 bases). The CDR3 loop spans 14 amino acids. From germline, CDR1 is MNHNS and CDR2 SASEGT. V was cut by 5 bases and J by 1 base, with 11 bases left in between.

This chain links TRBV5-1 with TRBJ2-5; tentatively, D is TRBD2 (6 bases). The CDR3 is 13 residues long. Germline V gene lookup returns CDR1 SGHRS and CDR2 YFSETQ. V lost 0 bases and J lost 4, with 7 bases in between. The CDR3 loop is CASSLVGGETQYF. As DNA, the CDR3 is TGCGCCAGCAGCTTGGTGGGGGGAGAGACCCAGTACTTC.

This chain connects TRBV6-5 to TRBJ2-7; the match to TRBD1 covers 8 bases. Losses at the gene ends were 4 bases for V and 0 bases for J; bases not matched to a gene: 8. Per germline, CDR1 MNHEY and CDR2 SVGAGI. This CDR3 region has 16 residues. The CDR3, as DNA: TGTGCCAGCAGTTTAGGGACCGGGACAGGCTCCTACGAGCAGTACTTC. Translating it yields CASSLGTGTGSYEQYF.

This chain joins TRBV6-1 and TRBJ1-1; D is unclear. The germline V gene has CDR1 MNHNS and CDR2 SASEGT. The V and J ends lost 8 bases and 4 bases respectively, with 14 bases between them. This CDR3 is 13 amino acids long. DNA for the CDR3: TGTGCCAGCCGATCAAAAGGGAGCACTGAAGCTTTCTTT. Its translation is CASRSKGSTEAFF.

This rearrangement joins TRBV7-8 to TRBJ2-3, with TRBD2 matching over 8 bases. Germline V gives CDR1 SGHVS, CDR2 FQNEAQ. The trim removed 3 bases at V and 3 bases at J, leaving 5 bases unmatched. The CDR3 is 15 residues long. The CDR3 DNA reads TGTGCCAGCAGCTTTACGGGGGGGGCTACAGATACGCAGTATTTT. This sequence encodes CASSFTGGATDTQYF.

The DNA of the CDR3 is TGTGCCAGTAGTATAGTAACAGGGGCCAATCAGCCCCAGCATTTT. Its protein is CASSIVTGANQPQHF. This chain links TRBV19 with TRBJ1-5, with 7 bases aligning to TRBD1. The germline V gene has CDR1 LNHDA and CDR2 SQIVND (reference sequence). V trimming: 1 base; J trimming: 3 bases; junction bases outside the gene matches: 3. This CDR3 contains 15 residues.

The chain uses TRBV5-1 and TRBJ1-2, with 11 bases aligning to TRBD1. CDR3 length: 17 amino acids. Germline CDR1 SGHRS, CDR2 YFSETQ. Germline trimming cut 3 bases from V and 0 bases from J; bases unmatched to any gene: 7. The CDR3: CASSSRTGGPPNYGYTF. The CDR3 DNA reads TGCGCCAGCAGCTCCCGGACAGGGGGCCCTCCTAACTATGGCTACACCTTC. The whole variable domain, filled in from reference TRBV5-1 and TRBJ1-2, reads KAGVTQTPRYLIKTRGQQVTLSCSPISGHRSVSWYQQTPGQGLQFLFEYFSETQRNKGNFPGRFSGRQFSNSRSEMNVSTLELGDSALYLCASSSRTGGPPNYGYTFGSGTRLTVV.

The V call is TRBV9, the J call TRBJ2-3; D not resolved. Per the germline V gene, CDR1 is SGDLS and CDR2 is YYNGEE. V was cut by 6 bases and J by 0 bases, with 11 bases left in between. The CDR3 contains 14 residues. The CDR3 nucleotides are TGTGCCAGCACCCTCGATACAAGCACAGATACGCAGTATTTT. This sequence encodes CASTLDTSTDTQYF. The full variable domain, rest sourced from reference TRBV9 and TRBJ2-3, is DSGVTQTPKHLITATGQRVTLRCSPRSGDLSVYWYQQSLDQGLQFLIQYYNGEERAKGNILERFSAQQFPDLHSELNLSSLELGDSALYFCASTLDTSTDTQYFGPGTRLTVL.

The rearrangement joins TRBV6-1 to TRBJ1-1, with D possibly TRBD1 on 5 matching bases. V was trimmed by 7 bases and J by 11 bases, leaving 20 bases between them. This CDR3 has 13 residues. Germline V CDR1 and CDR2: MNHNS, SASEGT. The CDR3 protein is CASILFGGEGAFF. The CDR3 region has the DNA TGTGCCAGCATTCTCTTTGGGGGGGAGGGGGCTTTCTTT.